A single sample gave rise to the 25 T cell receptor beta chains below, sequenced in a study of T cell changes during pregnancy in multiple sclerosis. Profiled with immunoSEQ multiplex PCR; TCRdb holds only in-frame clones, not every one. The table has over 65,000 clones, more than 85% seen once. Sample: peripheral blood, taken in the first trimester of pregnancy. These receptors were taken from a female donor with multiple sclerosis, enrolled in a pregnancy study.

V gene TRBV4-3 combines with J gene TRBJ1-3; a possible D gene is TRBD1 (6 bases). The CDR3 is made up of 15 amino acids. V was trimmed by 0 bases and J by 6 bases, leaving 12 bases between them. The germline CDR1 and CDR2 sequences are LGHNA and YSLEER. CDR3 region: CASSQDRQVLNTIYF. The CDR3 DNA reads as TGCGCCAGCAGCCAAGATCGACAGGTCTTAAACACCATATATTTT.

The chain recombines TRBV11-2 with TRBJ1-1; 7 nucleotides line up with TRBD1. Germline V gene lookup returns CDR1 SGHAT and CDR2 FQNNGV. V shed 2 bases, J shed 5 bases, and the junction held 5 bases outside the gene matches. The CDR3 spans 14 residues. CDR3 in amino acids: CASSLQGGRTEAFF. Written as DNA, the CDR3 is TGTGCCAGCAGCTTACAAGGGGGCCGAACTGAAGCTTTCTTT.

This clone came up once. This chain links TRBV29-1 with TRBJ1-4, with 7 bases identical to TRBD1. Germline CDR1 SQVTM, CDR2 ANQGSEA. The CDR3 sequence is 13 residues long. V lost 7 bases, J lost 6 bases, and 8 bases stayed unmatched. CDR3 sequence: CSAQTGNDEKLFF. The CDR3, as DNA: TGCAGCGCCCAGACAGGGAATGATGAAAAACTGTTTTTT. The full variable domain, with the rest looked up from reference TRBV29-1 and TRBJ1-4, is SAVISQKPSRDICQRGTSLTIQCQVDSQVTMMFWYRQQPGQSLTLIATANQGSEATYESGFVIDKFPISRPNLTFSTLTVSNMSPEDSSIYLCSAQTGNDEKLFFGSGTQLSVL.

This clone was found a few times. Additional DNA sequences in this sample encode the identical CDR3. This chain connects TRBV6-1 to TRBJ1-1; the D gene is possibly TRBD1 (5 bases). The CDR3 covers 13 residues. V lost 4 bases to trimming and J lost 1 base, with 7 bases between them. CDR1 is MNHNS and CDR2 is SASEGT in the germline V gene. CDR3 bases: TGTGCCAGCAGTGCAAGGGGGAACACTGAAGCTTTCTTT. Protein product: CASSARGNTEAFF.

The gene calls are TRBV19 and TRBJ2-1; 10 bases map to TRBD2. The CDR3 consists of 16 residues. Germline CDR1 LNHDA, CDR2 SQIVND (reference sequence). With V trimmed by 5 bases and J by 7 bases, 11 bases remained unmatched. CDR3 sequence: CASSLRVAGGINEQFF. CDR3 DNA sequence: TGTGCCAGTAGTCTGCGAGTAGCGGGGGGAATTAATGAGCAGTTCTTC.

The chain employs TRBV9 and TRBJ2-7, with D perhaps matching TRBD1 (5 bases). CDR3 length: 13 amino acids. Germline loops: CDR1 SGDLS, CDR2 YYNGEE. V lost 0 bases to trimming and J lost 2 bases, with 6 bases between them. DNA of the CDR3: TGTGCCAGCAGCGTAGCAGGGACCTACGAGCAGTACTTC. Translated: CASSVAGTYEQYF. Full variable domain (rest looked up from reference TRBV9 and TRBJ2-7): DSGVTQTPKHLITATGQRVTLRCSPRSGDLSVYWYQQSLDQGLQFLIQYYNGEERAKGNILERFSAQQFPDLHSELNLSSLELGDSALYFCASSVAGTYEQYFGPGTRLTVT.

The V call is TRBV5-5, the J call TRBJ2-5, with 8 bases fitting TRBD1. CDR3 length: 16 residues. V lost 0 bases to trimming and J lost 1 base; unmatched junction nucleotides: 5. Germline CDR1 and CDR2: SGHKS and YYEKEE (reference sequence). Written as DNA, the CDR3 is TGTGCCAGCAGCTTGGTAGGGACAGGCATCCAAGAGACCCAGTACTTC. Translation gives CASSLVGTGIQETQYF. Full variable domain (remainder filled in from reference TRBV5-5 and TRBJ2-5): DAGVTQSPTHLIKTRGQQVTLRCSPISGHKSVSWYQQVLGQGPQFIFQYYEKEERGRGNFPDRFSARQFPNYSSELNVNALLLGDSALYLCASSLVGTGIQETQYFGPGTRLLVL.

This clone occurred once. CDR3 loop: CASSIVTSGNLNEQFF. In DNA, the CDR3 is TGTGCCAGTAGTATAGTTACTAGCGGAAATTTGAATGAGCAGTTCTTC. The chain links TRBV19 to TRBJ2-1; 8 positions agree with TRBD2. The CDR3 has 16 residues. Trimming took 1 base from V and 7 from J; bases not matched to a gene: 9. Per the germline V gene, CDR1 is LNHDA and CDR2 is SQIVND (reference sequence).

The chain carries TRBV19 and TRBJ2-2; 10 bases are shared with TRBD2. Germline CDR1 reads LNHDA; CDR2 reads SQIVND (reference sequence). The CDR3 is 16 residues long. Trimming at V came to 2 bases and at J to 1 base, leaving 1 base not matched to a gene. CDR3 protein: CASSILAGVNTGELFF. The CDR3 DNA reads TGTGCCAGTAGTATACTAGCGGGAGTGAACACCGGGGAGCTGTTTTTT.

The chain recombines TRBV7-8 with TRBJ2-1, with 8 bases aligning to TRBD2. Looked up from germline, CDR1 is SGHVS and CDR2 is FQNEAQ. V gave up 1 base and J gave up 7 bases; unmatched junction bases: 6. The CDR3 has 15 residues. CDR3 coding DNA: TGTGCCAGCAGCTTAGGATTAGCGGGGTTAAATGAGCAGTTCTTC. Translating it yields CASSLGLAGLNEQFF.

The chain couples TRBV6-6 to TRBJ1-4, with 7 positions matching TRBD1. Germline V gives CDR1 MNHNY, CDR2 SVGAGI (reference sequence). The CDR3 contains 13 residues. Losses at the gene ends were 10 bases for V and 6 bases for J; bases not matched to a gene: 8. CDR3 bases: TGTGCCACGCAGACAGGGTGGTATGAAAAACTGTTTTTT. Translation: CATQTGWYEKLFF.

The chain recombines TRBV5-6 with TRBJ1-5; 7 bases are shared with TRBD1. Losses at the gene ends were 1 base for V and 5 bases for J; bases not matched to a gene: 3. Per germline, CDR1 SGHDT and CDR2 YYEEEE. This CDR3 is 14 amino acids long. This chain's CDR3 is CASSLQGVYQPQHF. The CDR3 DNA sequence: TGTGCCAGCAGCTTGCAGGGGGTATATCAGCCCCAGCATTTT.

This CDR3 is CATSRGFDRLSYNEQFF. The CDR3 nucleotides are TGTGCCACCAGCAGAGGCTTCGACAGGCTGAGCTACAATGAGCAGTTCTTC. V gene TRBV15 combines with J gene TRBJ2-1, with a weak D call TRBD1 (6 bases). V was trimmed by 1 base and J by 3 bases, leaving 16 bases between them. Germline loops: CDR1 LNHNV, CDR2 YYDKDF (reference sequence). This CDR3 is 17 amino acids long.

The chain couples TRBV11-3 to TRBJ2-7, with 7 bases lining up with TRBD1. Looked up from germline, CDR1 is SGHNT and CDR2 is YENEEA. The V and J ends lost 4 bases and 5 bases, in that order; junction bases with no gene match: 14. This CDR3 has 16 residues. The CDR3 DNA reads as TGTGCCAGCAGCTCAAAGCCGGACAGGCCCTTGGACGAGCAGTACTTC. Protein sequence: CASSSKPDRPLDEQYF.

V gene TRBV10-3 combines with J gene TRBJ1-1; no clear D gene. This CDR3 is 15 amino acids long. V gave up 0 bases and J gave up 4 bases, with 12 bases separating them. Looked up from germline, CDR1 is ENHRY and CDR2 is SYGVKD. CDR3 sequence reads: CAISESQVLGTEAFF. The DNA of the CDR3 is TGTGCCATCAGTGAGTCGCAGGTCCTGGGCACTGAAGCTTTCTTT.

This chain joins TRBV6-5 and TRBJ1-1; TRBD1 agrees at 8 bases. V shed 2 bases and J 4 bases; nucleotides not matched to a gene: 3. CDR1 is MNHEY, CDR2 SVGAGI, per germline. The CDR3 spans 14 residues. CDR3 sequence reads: CASSYGQGTTEAFF. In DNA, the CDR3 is TGTGCCAGCAGTTACGGACAGGGTACCACTGAAGCTTTCTTT.

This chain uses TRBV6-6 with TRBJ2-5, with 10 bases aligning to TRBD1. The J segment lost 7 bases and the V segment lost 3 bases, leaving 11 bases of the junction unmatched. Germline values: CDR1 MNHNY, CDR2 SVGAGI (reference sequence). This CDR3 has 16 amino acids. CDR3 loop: CASSYSRDRGFGTQYF. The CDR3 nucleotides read TGTGCCAGCAGTTATTCCCGGGACAGGGGCTTCGGGACCCAGTACTTC.

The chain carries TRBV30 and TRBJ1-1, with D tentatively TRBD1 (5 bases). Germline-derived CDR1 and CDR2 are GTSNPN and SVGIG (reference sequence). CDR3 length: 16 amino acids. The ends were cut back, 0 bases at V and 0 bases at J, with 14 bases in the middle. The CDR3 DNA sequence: TGTGCCTGGAGTGTACGGGCAGGGAAAATGAACACTGAAGCTTTCTTT. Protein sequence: CAWSVRAGKMNTEAFF.

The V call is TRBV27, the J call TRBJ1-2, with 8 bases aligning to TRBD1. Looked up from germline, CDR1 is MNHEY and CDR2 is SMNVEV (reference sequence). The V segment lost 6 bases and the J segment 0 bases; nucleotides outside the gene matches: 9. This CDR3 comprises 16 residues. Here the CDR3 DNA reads TGTGCCAGCAGCCGGCGGACAGGGACCTCTAACTATGGCTACACCTTC. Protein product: CASSRRTGTSNYGYTF.

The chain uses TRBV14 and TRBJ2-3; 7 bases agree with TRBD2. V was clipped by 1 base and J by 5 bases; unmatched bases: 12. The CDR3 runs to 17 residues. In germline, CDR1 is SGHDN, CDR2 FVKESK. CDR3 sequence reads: CASSQGHRAGSLDTQYF. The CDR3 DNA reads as TGTGCCAGCAGCCAAGGGCATCGAGCGGGAAGTTTAGATACGCAGTATTTT.

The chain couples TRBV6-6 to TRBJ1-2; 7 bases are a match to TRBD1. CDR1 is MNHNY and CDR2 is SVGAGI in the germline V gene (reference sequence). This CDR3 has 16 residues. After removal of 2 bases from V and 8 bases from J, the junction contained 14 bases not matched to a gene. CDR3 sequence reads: CASSYPTIQGPWGYTF. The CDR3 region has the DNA TGTGCCAGCAGTTACCCCACGATACAGGGGCCTTGGGGCTACACCTTC.

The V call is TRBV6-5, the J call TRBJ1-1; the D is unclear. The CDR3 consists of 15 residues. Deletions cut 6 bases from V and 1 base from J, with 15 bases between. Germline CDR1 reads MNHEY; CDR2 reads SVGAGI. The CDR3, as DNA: TGTGCCAGCAGGGCCAGGCGAGAAGGGAACACTGAAGCTTTCTTT. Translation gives CASRARREGNTEAFF.

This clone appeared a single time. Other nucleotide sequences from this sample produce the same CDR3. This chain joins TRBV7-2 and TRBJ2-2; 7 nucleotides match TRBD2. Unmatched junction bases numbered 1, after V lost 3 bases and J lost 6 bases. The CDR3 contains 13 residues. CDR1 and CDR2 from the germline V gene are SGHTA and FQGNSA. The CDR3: CASSLGGAGELFF. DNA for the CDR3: TGTGCCAGCAGCTTGGGGGGGGCCGGGGAGCTGTTTTTT. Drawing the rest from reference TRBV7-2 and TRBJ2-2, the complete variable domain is GAGVSQSPSNKVTEKGKDVELRCDPISGHTALYWYRQSLGQGLEFLIYFQGNSAPDKSGLPSDRFSAERTGGSVSTLTIQRTQQEDSAVYLCASSLGGAGELFFGEGSRLTVL.

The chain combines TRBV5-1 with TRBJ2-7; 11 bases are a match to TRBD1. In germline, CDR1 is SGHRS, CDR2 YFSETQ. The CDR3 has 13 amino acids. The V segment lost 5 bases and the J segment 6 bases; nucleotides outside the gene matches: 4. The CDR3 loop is CASRRDRGIEQYF. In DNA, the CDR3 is TGCGCCAGCAGGCGGGACAGGGGGATCGAGCAGTACTTC.

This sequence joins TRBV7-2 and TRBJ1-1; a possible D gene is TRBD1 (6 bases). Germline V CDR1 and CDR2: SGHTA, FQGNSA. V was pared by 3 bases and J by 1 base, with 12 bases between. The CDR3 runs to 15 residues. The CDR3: CASSLLGGRNTEAFF. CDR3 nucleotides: TGTGCCAGCAGCTTGCTGGGGGGGCGGAACACTGAAGCTTTCTTT.